This T cell receptor (beta chain) was recovered during a study of cytomegalovirus exposure and HLA in healthy donors. The PCR employed 60 Vbeta primers together with 13 Jbeta primers. Produced via immunoSEQ multiplex PCR; TCRdb's table is partial and in-frame only. The top ten hold just under 6.5% of the sample, which has approximately 150,000 clones, about 79% seen once. This CDR3 has 15 amino acids. Trimming at V came to 5 bases and at J to 5 bases, leaving 12 bases not matched to a gene. Germline values: CDR1 SGHRS, CDR2 YFSETQ. This sequence joins TRBV5-1 and TRBJ2-7; 8 positions match TRBD2. This receptor was taken from a man between 35 and 55 years old in good health and CMV-seropositive. Material for sequencing was PBMCs. The CDR3 DNA follows: TGCGCCAGCAGGCCTATTAGCGGGGAGATGAACGAGCAGTACTTC. Protein product: CASRPISGEMNEQYF.